The rows below give T cell receptor beta chains drawn from one sample of a study of T cell repertoires in cytomegalovirus infection. TCRdb reprocessed the reads with MiXCR, giving one entry per CDR3 protein. Of around 210,000 distinct CDR3 sequences in the sample, roughly 6.5% were seen once. The sample consisted of PBMCs. Receptor source: a human donor in good health (CMV status not recorded). Some clones in this sample may be carry-over from other donors' samples. Each CDR3 is given with its conserved first and last residue. Each record gives: V gene, J gene, clone size, D gene, CDR3 protein, CDR3 DNA. The D gene is left open where the match is weak. Rows may omit the clone size; those that give it use once, few, many or a size class.

TRBV18	TRBJ2-2	few	-	CASLKTGTGELFF	TGTGCCAGCCTCAAGACAGGCACCGGGGAGCTGTTTTTT
TRBV4-3	TRBJ2-5	-	-	CASSQGVPEGETQYF	TGCGCCAGCAGCCAAGGTGTCCCTGAGGGGGAGACCCAGTACTTC
TRBV4-2	TRBJ1-1	many	-	CASSQGSRSDTEAFF	TGTGCCAGCAGCCAAGGCTCCCGGTCCGACACTGAAGCTTTCTTT
TRBV2	TRBJ1-4	many	-	CASSEGRWNEKLFF	TGTGCCAGCAGTGAAGGCAGGTGGAATGAAAAACTGTTTTTT
TRBV29-1	TRBJ1-2	many	TRBD1	CSVEDQDRGLGYTF	TGCAGCGTTGAAGATCAAGACAGGGGGTTAGGCTACACCTTC
TRBV2	TRBJ2-5	many	-	CASSDGIIQETQYF	TGTGCCAGCAGTGACGGCATCATCCAAGAGACCCAGTACTTC
TRBV20-1	TRBJ2-6	-	-	CSASRGGAGANVLTF	TGCAGTGCCAGCCGTGGAGGGGCTGGGGCCAACGTCCTGACTTTC
TRBV7-9	TRBJ2-7	many	TRBD2	CASSFLAGVIYEQYF	TGTGCCAGCAGCTTTCTGGCGGGGGTCATTTACGAGCAGTACTTC
TRBV9	TRBJ2-3	many	-	CASSVAPSGASTDTQYF	TGTGCCAGCAGCGTAGCTCCCTCCGGGGCAAGCACAGATACGCAGTATTTT
TRBV7-2	TRBJ2-2	many	TRBD2	CASSLRTAGLAGGRSGELFF	TGTGCCAGCAGCTTAAGAACTGCGGGACTAGCGGGGGGGCGATCCGGGGAGCTGTTTTTT
TRBV12-5	TRBJ2-3	many	-	CASGLGTLTDTQYF	TGTGCTAGTGGTTTGGGGACACTCACAGATACGCAGTATTTT
TRBV20-1	TRBJ2-7	many	-	CSAAGPNSYEQYF	TGCAGTGCCGCTGGCCCCAACTCCTACGAGCAGTACTTC
TRBV20-1	TRBJ1-1	many	-	CSARAPMTTEAFF	TGCAGTGCTAGGGCCCCCATGACCACTGAAGCTTTCTTT
TRBV12-3/TRBV12-4	TRBJ1-1	many	-	CASSNVQGNRQAFF	TGTGCCAGCAGCAATGTTCAGGGGAATCGGCAAGCTTTCTTT
TRBV29-1	TRBJ2-3	many	-	CSVAAGPDTQYF	TGCAGCGTTGCGGCGGGGCCAGATACGCAGTATTTT
TRBV6-5	TRBJ2-1	many	-	CASSYDGLSYNEQFF	TGTGCCAGCAGTTACGACGGGCTTTCCTACAATGAGCAGTTCTTC
TRBV7-2	TRBJ1-4	many	-	CASSARPGGTNEKLFF	TGTGCCAGCAGCGCGAGACCCGGGGGCACTAATGAAAAACTGTTTTTT
TRBV7-2	TRBJ2-1	many	-	CASSLAPSEQFF	TGTGCCAGCAGCTTAGCGCCCAGTGAGCAGTTCTTC
TRBV6-2/TRBV6-3	TRBJ1-1	many	-	CASRVRRVNTEAFF	TGTGCCAGCAGGGTTCGACGGGTGAACACTGAAGCTTTCTTT
TRBV11-2	TRBJ2-3	many	TRBD1	CASSLVHQGASDTQYF	TGTGCCAGCAGCTTAGTTCACCAGGGGGCATCAGATACGCAGTATTTT
TRBV28	TRBJ1-4	many	-	CASITGLRNEKLFF	TGTGCCAGCATCACGGGCCTGAGGAATGAAAAACTGTTTTTT
TRBV6-2/TRBV6-3	TRBJ2-7	-	-	CASTRTTLPYEQYF	TGTGCCAGCACCAGGACTACTCTCCCCTACGAGCAGTACTTC